These 16 T cell receptor beta chains share one sample of origin, sequenced in a study of blood T cell repertoires in COVID-19. The repertoire was sequenced with immunoSEQ multiplex PCR; TCRdb's copy has only in-frame clones and lacks some. The sample has roughly 430,000 clones, approximately 86% seen once. Specimen: PBMCs or T cells enriched from blood (not recorded which). These receptors all stem from a woman aged 40 to 50 with acute COVID-19.

The chain carries TRBV3-1 (or the pseudogene TRBV3-2) and TRBJ1-3, with TRBD1 as a possible D gene (5 bases). The CDR3 runs to 12 residues. V was clipped by 0 bases and J by 10 bases, with 7 bases between them. CDR1 is LGHDT, CDR2 YNNKEL, per germline (reference sequence). The CDR3 is CASSQDQGTIYF. In nucleotides, the CDR3 is TGTGCCAGCAGCCAAGATCAGGGTACCATATATTTT.

This chain uses TRBV6-5 with TRBJ2-7, with 11 bases fitting TRBD2. V shed 4 bases, J shed 7 bases, and the junction held 12 bases outside the gene matches. Germline V gives CDR1 MNHEY, CDR2 SVGAGI. This CDR3 contains 16 residues. The CDR3 loop reads CASSSPGTSGLREQYF. The CDR3 coding sequence is TGTGCCAGCAGTTCGCCCGGGACTAGCGGTCTTCGGGAGCAGTACTTC.

The chain links TRBV5-6 to TRBJ1-3; D remains ambiguous. Germline CDR1 and CDR2: SGHDT and YYEEEE. Trimming left V 4 bases short and J 0 bases short, with 11 bases between. CDR3 length: 15 amino acids. The CDR3 here is CASSPLPGSGNTIYF. CDR3 DNA: TGTGCCAGCAGCCCCCTTCCGGGCTCTGGAAACACCATATATTTT.

The chain uses TRBV18 and TRBJ1-1; TRBD1 matches at 7 bases. The V and J ends lost 3 bases and 6 bases, in that order; junction bases with no gene match: 10. The CDR3 consists of 15 residues. CDR1 is KGHSH and CDR2 is LQKENI in the germline V gene. The CDR3 DNA reads TGTGCCAGCTCACCTCCGACAGGGCAAGACTCTGAAGCTTTCTTT. Translation: CASSPPTGQDSEAFF.

The J gene is TRBJ1-1, the V gene TRBV29-1; weak D call: TRBD1 (5 bases). Looked up from germline, CDR1 is SQVTM and CDR2 is ANQGSEA. The CDR3 runs 13 residues. Trimming removed 3 bases from V and 8 bases from J, with 16 bases in between. The CDR3 spells CSVDGGSPLEAFF. The CDR3 nucleotides read TGCAGCGTTGATGGGGGGTCCCCATTGGAAGCTTTCTTT.

The gene calls are TRBV6-6 and TRBJ2-3, with 11 bases matching TRBD2. This CDR3 has 15 residues. J gave up 3 bases and V 6 bases, and 5 bases lay outside the gene matches. Germline V gene lookup returns CDR1 MNHNY and CDR2 SVGAGI (reference sequence). The DNA of the CDR3 is TGTGCCAGCAGAGCTACTAGCGGGGGAACAGATACGCAGTATTTT. Protein: CASRATSGGTDTQYF.

CDR3 sequence (DNA): TGCGCCAGCAGCCAAGATTCTCGGGGGGGCCTCGAGCAGTACTTC. The encoded protein is CASSQDSRGGLEQYF. The gene calls are TRBV4-1 and TRBJ2-7; TRBD2 matches 8 bases. Germline trimming cut 0 bases from V and 6 bases from J; bases unmatched to any gene: 7. The CDR3 runs to 15 residues. Looked up from germline, CDR1 is MGHRA and CDR2 is YSYEKL.

The J gene is TRBJ1-1, the V gene TRBV2; 8 bases map to TRBD1. V shed 6 bases and J 11 bases; nucleotides not matched to a gene: 11. Per germline, CDR1 SNHLY and CDR2 FYNNEI. This CDR3 contains 13 residues. The CDR3 loop is CASSGQGRSAAFF. CDR3 nucleotides: TGTGCCAGCAGCGGACAGGGAAGGTCGGCGGCTTTCTTT. Full variable domain (remainder filled in from reference TRBV2 and TRBJ1-1): EPEVTQTPSHQVTQMGQEVILRCVPISNHLYFYWYRQILGQKVEFLVSFYNNEISEKSEIFDDQFSVERPDGSNFTLKIRSTKLEDSAMYFCASSGQGRSAAFFGQGTRLTVV.

A remark on this clone: A read error may account for a junction end that differs from germline. The chain recombines TRBV7-2 with TRBJ2-1; TRBD2 aligns across 8 bases. The CDR3 consists of 16 residues. Germline CDR1 reads SGHTA; CDR2 reads FQGNSA. The CDR3 sequence: CASSSGGRALYSEQFF. The CDR3 DNA follows: TGTGCCAGCAGCAGCGGGGGACGGGCGCTCTACAGTGAGCAGTTCTTC.

The gene calls are TRBV5-4 and TRBJ1-4; no reliable D call. Per the germline V gene, CDR1 is SGHNT and CDR2 is YYREEE (reference sequence). Deletions cut 9 bases from V and 4 bases from J, with 13 bases between. The CDR3 is 13 amino acids. For the CDR3, the DNA is TGTGCCACCTCGGCGGGCGGTAATGAAAAACTGTTTTTT. Translating it yields CATSAGGNEKLFF.

The chain employs TRBV27 and TRBJ1-1; TRBD1 matches at 10 bases. The CDR3 is made up of 15 amino acids. The germline gives CDR1 MNHEY, CDR2 SMNVEV (reference sequence). J lost 4 bases, V lost 8 bases, and 10 bases had no gene match. The CDR3, as DNA: TGTGCCAGCCGGAGACAGGGGGCGCGGGCCACTGAAGCTTTCTTT. Translating gives CASRRQGARATEAFF.

The genes are TRBV12-3 or TRBV12-4 and TRBJ2-7; 8 bases map to TRBD2. The CDR3 runs to 13 residues. Trimming at V came to 2 bases and at J to 10 bases, leaving 7 bases not matched to a gene. CDR3 sequence (DNA): TGTGCCAGCAGTTTACGGGAGGGACCAAGACAGTACTTC. Residues: CASSLREGPRQYF.

The chain is built from TRBV7-8 and TRBJ2-1; a possible D gene is TRBD1 (6 bases). V shed 2 bases and J shed 6 bases, with 17 bases lying between them. In germline, CDR1 is SGHVS, CDR2 FQNEAQ. The CDR3 consists of 16 residues. The CDR3 here is CASSLPQVGAGNEQFF. DNA of the CDR3: TGTGCCAGCAGCTTACCACAGGTGGGGGCGGGCAATGAGCAGTTCTTC. Combining the CDR3 with reference TRBV7-8 and TRBJ2-1 gives the whole variable domain GAGVSQSPRYKVAKRGQDVALRCDPISGHVSLFWYQQALGQGPEFLTYFQNEAQLDKSGLPSDRFFAERPEGSVSTLKIQRTQQEDSAVYLCASSLPQVGAGNEQFFGPGTRLTVL.

V is TRBV7-9 and J is TRBJ2-7, with TRBD2 identical over 7 bases. The CDR3 is 15 residues long. Germline CDR1 is SEHNR and CDR2 is FQNEAQ (reference sequence). Trimming took 6 bases from V and 5 from J; bases not matched to a gene: 13. The CDR3 DNA follows: TGTGCCAGCAGAGCGGCTAGCGGAGCGAGCCACGAGCAGTACTTC. Its protein product is CASRAASGASHEQYF.

The chain is built from TRBV11-2 and TRBJ2-1; 14 positions match TRBD2. V was clipped by 6 bases and J by 5 bases; unmatched bases: 12. Germline V gives CDR1 SGHAT, CDR2 FQNNGV. This CDR3 is 18 amino acids long. CDR3 region: CASRRPGTSGGRDNEQFF. CDR3 sequence (DNA): TGTGCCAGCAGACGGCCCGGGACTAGCGGGGGACGGGACAATGAGCAGTTCTTC.

This clone was recorded a few times. The CDR3 nucleotides read TGTGCCAGCTCAACAGGGGGGGGAGAGACCCAGTACTTC. It translates to CASSTGGGETQYF. This sequence joins TRBV18 and TRBJ2-5, with a possible D match to TRBD1 (8 bases). The germline V gene encodes CDR1 KGHSH and CDR2 LQKENI. CDR3 length: 13 residues. V lost 5 bases, J lost 4 bases, and 11 bases lay in between. The complete variable domain, with remaining parts taken from reference TRBV18 and TRBJ2-5, reads NAGVMQNPRHLVRRRGQEARLRCSPMKGHSHVYWYRQLPEEGLKFMVYLQKENIIDESGMPKERFSAEFPKEGPSILRIQQVVRGDSAAYFCASSTGGGETQYFGPGTRLLVL.